The T cell receptor (beta chain) under discussion was sequenced for a study of T cell clonotyping in hematopoietic cell transplantation. Blood collection times were about day -28 and days 30, 100, 180 posttransplant. Sequencing used immunoSEQ multiplex PCR; TCRdb keeps in-frame clones, though not all of them. The sample shows approximately 9,100 clones, around 81% of them seen only once. Study observations and caveats: Pathologically expanded recipient clonotypes increased progressively from day 30 to day 180 as diversity fell. At the given depth, recipient repertoires were over 95% de novo clonotypes.

Trimming removed 8 bases from V and 7 bases from J, with 14 bases in between. The germline CDR1 and CDR2 sequences are GTSNPN and SVGIG (reference sequence). CDR3 length equals 12 residues. This clone has a handful of counts. Its antigen is as yet unknown. The chain carries TRBV30 and TRBJ2-2; perhaps TRBD2 as D (5 bases). This clonotype originated in a female patient between 50 and 59 years old who had an allogeneic stem cell transplant from an unrelated donor, so the T cells may come from the graft donor. Some clones in this sample may be carry-over from other donors' samples. The sample in question was peripheral blood mononuclear cells, obtained 180 days after allogeneic stem cell transplant. CDR3 residues: CARRGLGGELFF. The CDR3 DNA reads TGTGCCCGCAGAGGGCTGGGCGGGGAGCTGTTTTTT.